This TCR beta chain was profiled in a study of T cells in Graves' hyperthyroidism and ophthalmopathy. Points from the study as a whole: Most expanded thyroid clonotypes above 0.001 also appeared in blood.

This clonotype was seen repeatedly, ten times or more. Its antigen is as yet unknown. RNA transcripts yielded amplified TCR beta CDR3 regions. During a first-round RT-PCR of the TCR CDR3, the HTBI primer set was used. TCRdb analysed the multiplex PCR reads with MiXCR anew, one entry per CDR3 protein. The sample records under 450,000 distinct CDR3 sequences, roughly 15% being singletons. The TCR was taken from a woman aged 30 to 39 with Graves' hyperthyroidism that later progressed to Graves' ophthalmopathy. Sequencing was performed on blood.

CDR3 coding DNA: TGTGCCAGCTGTTACCTACCTGAGACCCAGTACTTC. Translating gives CASCYLPETQYF. The chain is built from TRBV28 and TRBJ2-5, with D unresolved. Looked up from germline, CDR1 is MDHEN and CDR2 is SYDVKM. V dropped 8 bases and J dropped 5 bases, with 12 bases sitting between them. This CDR3 region has 12 residues. The full variable domain, in which reference TRBV28 and TRBJ2-5 provide the parts outside the CDR3, is DVKVTQSSRYLVKRTGEKVFLECVQDMDHENMFWYRQDPGLGLRLIYFSYDVKMKEKGDIPEGYSVSREKKERFSLILESASTNQTSMYLCASCYLPETQYFGPGTRLLVL.